This T cell receptor (beta chain) was identified in a study of identical twins. Findings of the study overall: In beta out-of-frame sequences, the excess sharing between twins was weaker.

This clonotype was counted a few times. Its antigen remains unknown. It was template switching that added a universal primer site, and there were unique molecular identifiers on the cDNA. TCRdb reanalysed the 5' RACE reads using MiXCR and keeps one entry per CDR3 protein. The table lists a few hundred thousand distinct CDR3 sequences, more than 9% of them singletons. CDR1 and CDR2 (germline): LNHNV, YYDKDF (reference sequence). V was trimmed by 0 bases and J by 2 bases, leaving 14 bases between them. This CDR3 is built from 17 residues. These data were also reused for a study on yellow fever vaccine responses in identical twins. Per that paper: Reports say the vaccine T cell response in twins looked partly convergent and partly personalized.

Sequenced sample: PBMCs. The genes are TRBV15 and TRBJ2-4, with D maybe TRBD1 (5 bases). The TCR sequence derives from a woman between 18 and 30 years old in good health. In DNA, the CDR3 is TGTGCCACCAGCAGAGAAGATAAACCAGGGACCAAAAACATTCAGTACTTC. Translating gives CATSREDKPGTKNIQYF.